This entry lists 21 T cell receptor beta chains sequenced from one sample in a study of blood T cell repertoires in COVID-19 (dated by TCRdb to the early 2020s). Libraries came from the immunoSEQ multiplex PCR assay. TCRdb took over this immuneACCESS table, retaining in-frame rearrangements with V and J assigned. Such tables are incomplete; in checked studies, under half of the missing clones stem from an unresolved V gene, and the remainder is unexplained. Within this sample are over 200,000 clones, with approximately 84% of them counted one time only. 3% to 3.5% of the sample belongs to the ten largest clones. Sequenced material: peripheral blood. These receptors were obtained from a woman under 40 who had recovered from COVID-19.

This clone has more than one count but fewer than ten. The chain recombines TRBV7-3 with TRBJ2-2, with 7 bases fitting TRBD1. The CDR3 contains 15 residues. J gave up 7 bases and V 0 bases, and 5 bases lay outside the gene matches. Looked up from germline, CDR1 is SGHTA and CDR2 is FQGTGA. The CDR3 region is CASSLTGGPDGELFF. CDR3 nucleotides: TGTGCCAGCAGCTTAACAGGGGGCCCAGACGGGGAGCTGTTTTTT.

The V gene is TRBV5-5, the J gene TRBJ2-3; D is possibly TRBD2 (5 bases). V was cut by 1 base and J by 0 bases, with 15 bases left in between. Germline V gives CDR1 SGHKS, CDR2 YYEKEE (reference sequence). CDR3 length: 17 amino acids. In DNA, the CDR3 is TGTGCCAGCAGCTTGTCGGGGATTAGTAGGAGCACAGATACGCAGTATTTT. Its protein is CASSLSGISRSTDTQYF.

The chain employs TRBV9 and TRBJ2-1; 12 nucleotides line up with TRBD2. This CDR3 has 16 amino acids. Unmatched junction bases numbered 8, after V lost 6 bases and J lost 4 bases. Germline V gene sequence: CDR1 SGDLS, CDR2 YYNGEE. CDR3 bases: TGTGCCAGCACCCCCCCGACTAGCGGGGGTTACAATGAGCAGTTCTTC. It is translated as CASTPPTSGGYNEQFF.

The chain recombines TRBV7-9 with TRBJ1-3; D is perhaps TRBD1 (5 bases). CDR1 and CDR2 from the germline V gene are SEHNR and FQNEAQ (reference sequence). V was clipped by 3 bases and J by 2 bases, with 14 bases between them. This CDR3 spans 16 amino acids. This CDR3 is CASSFGTGSPGNTIYF. In DNA form, the CDR3 reads TGTGCCAGCAGCTTTGGGACCGGGAGTCCTGGAAACACCATATATTTT.

This clone was recorded a few times. This rearrangement joins TRBV5-4 to TRBJ2-5, with TRBD2 matching 9 bases. Looked up from germline, CDR1 is SGHNT and CDR2 is YYREEE (reference sequence). The V gene end was trimmed by 7 bases and the J gene end by 5 bases; junction bases not matched to a gene: 9. CDR3 size: 14 residues. In nucleotides, the CDR3 is TGTGCCAGCCGACGAGCGGGGGGCGGGGAGACCCAGTACTTC. Its translation: CASRRAGGGETQYF.

The chain is built from TRBV7-2 and TRBJ2-1, with 14 bases identical to TRBD2. This CDR3 comprises 16 residues. V gave up 4 bases and J gave up 12 bases; unmatched junction bases: 11. Germline assignment: CDR1 SGHTA and CDR2 FQGNSA. The CDR3 reads CASSSPGLAGVLGQFF. In DNA, the CDR3 is TGTGCCAGCAGCTCGCCGGGACTAGCGGGGGTCTTGGGGCAGTTCTTC.

The chain is built from TRBV5-4 and TRBJ2-7; the match to TRBD2 covers 7 bases. Trimming removed 1 base from V and 0 bases from J; junction bases left unmatched: 4. CDR1 SGHNT and CDR2 YYREEE come from the germline V gene (reference sequence). This CDR3 has 15 amino acids. In DNA, the CDR3 is TGTGCCAGCAGCTTGATGGGGGGGACCTCCTACGAGCAGTACTTC. Amino acids: CASSLMGGTSYEQYF.

The CDR3 DNA reads as TGTGCCAGCAGCCTTGGGACTAACTCCTACGAGCAGTACTTC. It translates to CASSLGTNSYEQYF. This chain uses TRBV5-4 with TRBJ2-7; 7 nucleotides line up with TRBD2. Germline trimming cut 4 bases from V and 0 bases from J; bases unmatched to any gene: 4. In germline, CDR1 is SGHNT, CDR2 YYREEE (reference sequence). CDR3 size: 14 residues.

J is TRBJ2-5 and V is TRBV27; TRBD2 matches 7 bases. Germline loops: CDR1 MNHEY, CDR2 SMNVEV (reference sequence). The V gene end was trimmed by 6 bases and the J gene end by 3 bases; junction bases not matched to a gene: 1. There are 12 residues in the CDR3. CDR3 bases: TGTGCCAGCAGACGGGGGGAAGAGACCCAGTACTTC. The encoded protein is CASRRGEETQYF.

This clone has more than one count but fewer than ten. V is TRBV29-1 and J is TRBJ2-7, with TRBD2 matching over 7 bases. The J segment lost 4 bases and the V segment lost 1 base, leaving 13 bases of the junction unmatched. The CDR3 is made up of 16 amino acids. The germline gives CDR1 SQVTM, CDR2 ANQGSEA. As DNA, the CDR3 is TGCAGCGTTGAAGCTCCGGATTGGGGCGGGGGATACGAGCAGTACTTC. Amino acids: CSVEAPDWGGGYEQYF.

The chain carries TRBV3-1 (or the pseudogene TRBV3-2) and TRBJ2-2, with a weak D call TRBD2 (6 bases). The CDR3 is 15 amino acids. With 5 bases removed from V and 5 bases from J, the gap between germline ends came to 15 bases. CDR1 LGHDT and CDR2 YNNKEL come from the germline V gene (reference sequence). CDR3 protein: CASSWHRERTGELFF. The CDR3 nucleotides are TGTGCCAGCAGCTGGCACCGGGAGAGAACCGGGGAGCTGTTTTTT.

The table lists this clone with a few counts. The chain combines TRBV21-1 with TRBJ2-7; the D call of TRBD1 is as the table states it, not checked on the DNA. TRBV21-1 is a recognized pseudogene. This CDR3 is 14 amino acids long. The CDR3 here is CASSKGDNSYEQYF. The DNA for the CDR3 is TGTGCCAGCAGCAAAGGGGACAACTCCTACGAGCAGTACTTC.

The chain joins TRBV30 to TRBJ1-2; 8 nucleotides align to TRBD1. This CDR3 has 16 amino acids. Trimming removed 1 base from V and 1 base from J; junction bases left unmatched: 8. The germline CDR1 and CDR2 sequences are GTSNPN and SVGIG (reference sequence). The CDR3 sequence is CAWSGVDRANNYGYTF. The CDR3 DNA follows: TGTGCCTGGAGTGGGGTGGACAGGGCCAATAACTATGGCTACACCTTC.

J is TRBJ1-1 and V is TRBV6-1; 9 bases fit TRBD1. CDR3 length equals 16 residues. Germline V lookup: CDR1 MNHNS, CDR2 SASEGT. V was clipped by 3 bases and J by 9 bases; unmatched bases: 14. The CDR3 DNA is TGTGCCAGCAGTGATCAGGCCGGGACAGGGAGAGAGAAAGCTTTCTTT. It encodes CASSDQAGTGREKAFF.

The rearrangement joins TRBV7-2 to TRBJ2-5; D is ambiguous. Germline V gene data show CDR1 as SGHTA and CDR2 as FQGNSA. The CDR3 totals 11 residues. Trimming left V 5 bases short and J 5 bases short, with 6 bases between. The CDR3 coding sequence is TGTGCCAGCAGCGCGCGCGAGACCCAGTACTTC. Amino acids: CASSARETQYF.

The rearrangement joins TRBV6-4 to TRBJ1-5; maybe TRBD1 (5 bases). Germline CDR1 and CDR2: MRHNA and SNTAGT. The CDR3 has 17 residues. V gave up 2 bases and J gave up 5 bases, with 19 bases separating them. The CDR3 here is CASSDPPQTGPDQPQHF. DNA for the CDR3: TGTGCCAGCAGTGACCCCCCCCAAACAGGACCGGATCAGCCCCAGCATTTT.

This chain joins TRBV7-3 and TRBJ1-1; a possible D gene is TRBD1 (5 bases). This CDR3 has 15 amino acids. The V gene lost 5 bases and the J gene lost 1 base, with 14 bases spanning the gap. Germline assignment: CDR1 SGHTA and CDR2 FQGTGA. CDR3: CASSPGGAANTEAFF. In nucleotides, the CDR3 is TGTGCCAGCAGCCCGGGTGGGGCAGCGAACACTGAAGCTTTCTTT.

The V call is TRBV5-6, the J call TRBJ1-1; D uncertain. The CDR3 totals 15 residues. Trimming shortened V by 0 bases and J by 5 bases, and 14 bases separated the two germline ends. From germline, CDR1 is SGHDT and CDR2 YYEEEE. CDR3 in amino acids: CASSLGAGTRTEAFF. CDR3 DNA: TGTGCCAGCAGCTTGGGTGCGGGTACGAGGACTGAAGCTTTCTTT.

The chain has TRBV3-1 (or the pseudogene TRBV3-2) and TRBJ2-1; tentatively, D is TRBD1 (6 bases). V lost 3 bases to trimming and J lost 7 bases, with 13 bases between them. This CDR3 contains 14 residues. Looked up from germline, CDR1 is LGHDT and CDR2 is YNNKEL (reference sequence). The CDR3, as DNA: TGTGCCAGCAGCCATGAGGGGGTATCAAATGAGCAGTTCTTC. Its translation is CASSHEGVSNEQFF.

The CDR3 reads CATSRVSGGGIRETQYF. In DNA form, the CDR3 reads TGTGCCACCAGCAGAGTGAGCGGGGGGGGGATCAGGGAGACCCAGTACTTC. The chain recombines TRBV15 with TRBJ2-5, with 10 bases lining up with TRBD2. V gave up 1 base and J gave up 5 bases; unmatched junction bases: 10. Germline CDR1 LNHNV, CDR2 YYDKDF (reference sequence). The CDR3 loop spans 17 amino acids.

The chain has TRBV21-1 and TRBJ2-3; the D segment call TRBD1 is taken from the table without a DNA check. TRBV21-1 is labeled a pseudogene. This CDR3 contains 16 residues. CDR3: CARTKTGTGSTDTQYF. CDR3 coding DNA: TGTGCCAGAACCAAGACCGGGACAGGAAGCACAGATACGCAGTATTTT.